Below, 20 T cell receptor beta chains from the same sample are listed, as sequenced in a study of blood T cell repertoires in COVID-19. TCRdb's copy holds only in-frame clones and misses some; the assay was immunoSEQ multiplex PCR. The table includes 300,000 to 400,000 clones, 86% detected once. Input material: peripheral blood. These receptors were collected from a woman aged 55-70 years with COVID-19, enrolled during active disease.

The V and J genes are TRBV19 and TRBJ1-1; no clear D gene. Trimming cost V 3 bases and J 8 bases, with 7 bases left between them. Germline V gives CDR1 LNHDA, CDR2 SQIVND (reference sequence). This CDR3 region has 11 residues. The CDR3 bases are TGTGCCAGTAGTATGTCCCAAGAAGCTTTCTTT. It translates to CASSMSQEAFF.

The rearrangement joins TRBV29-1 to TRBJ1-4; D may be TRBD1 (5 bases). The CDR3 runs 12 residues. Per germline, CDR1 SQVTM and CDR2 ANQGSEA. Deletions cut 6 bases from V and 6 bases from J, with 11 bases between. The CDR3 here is CSVRGLDEKLFF. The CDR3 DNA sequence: TGCAGCGTACGGGGGTTAGATGAAAAACTGTTTTTT.

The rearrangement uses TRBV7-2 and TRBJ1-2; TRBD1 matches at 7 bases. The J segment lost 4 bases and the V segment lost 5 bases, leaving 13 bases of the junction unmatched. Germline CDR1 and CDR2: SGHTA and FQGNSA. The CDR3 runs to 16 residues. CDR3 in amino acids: CASSPRTGPGGYGYTF. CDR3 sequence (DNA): TGTGCCAGCAGCCCTAGGACAGGCCCAGGGGGCTATGGCTACACCTTC. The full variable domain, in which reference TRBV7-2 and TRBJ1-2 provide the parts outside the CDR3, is GAGVSQSPSNKVTEKGKDVELRCDPISGHTALYWYRQSLGQGLEFLIYFQGNSAPDKSGLPSDRFSAERTGGSVSTLTIQRTQQEDSAVYLCASSPRTGPGGYGYTFGSGTRLTVV.

The CDR3 spells CASSLGQGAAGELFF. CDR3 DNA sequence: TGTGCCAGCAGCCTCGGACAGGGTGCCGCCGGGGAGCTGTTTTTT. V is TRBV3-1 (or the pseudogene TRBV3-2) and J is TRBJ2-2; 8 bases are shared with TRBD1. The CDR3 is 15 residues long. Germline V CDR1 and CDR2: LGHDT, YNNKEL (reference sequence). V lost 4 bases, J lost 6 bases, and 7 bases stayed unmatched.

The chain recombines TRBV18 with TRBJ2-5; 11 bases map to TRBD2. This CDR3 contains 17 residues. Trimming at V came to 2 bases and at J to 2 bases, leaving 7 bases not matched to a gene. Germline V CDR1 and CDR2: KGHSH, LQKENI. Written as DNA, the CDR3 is TGTGCCAGCTCACCAGTATCTAGCGGGGGGACGCAAGAGACCCAGTACTTC. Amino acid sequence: CASSPVSSGGTQETQYF.

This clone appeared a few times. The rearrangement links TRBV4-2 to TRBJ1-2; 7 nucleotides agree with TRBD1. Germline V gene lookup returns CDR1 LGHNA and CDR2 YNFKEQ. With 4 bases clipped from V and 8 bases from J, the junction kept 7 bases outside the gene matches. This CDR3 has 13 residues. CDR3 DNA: TGTGCCAGCAGCCTATCAGGGGGTGAAGGCTACACCTTC. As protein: CASSLSGGEGYTF.

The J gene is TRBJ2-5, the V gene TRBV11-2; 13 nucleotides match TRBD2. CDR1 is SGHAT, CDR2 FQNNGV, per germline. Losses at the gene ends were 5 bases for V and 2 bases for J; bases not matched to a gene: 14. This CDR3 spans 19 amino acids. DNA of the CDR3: TGTGCCAGCAGCCAAGGGCGGACTAGCGGGGGAGAGACTCAAGAGACCCAGTACTTC. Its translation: CASSQGRTSGGETQETQYF.

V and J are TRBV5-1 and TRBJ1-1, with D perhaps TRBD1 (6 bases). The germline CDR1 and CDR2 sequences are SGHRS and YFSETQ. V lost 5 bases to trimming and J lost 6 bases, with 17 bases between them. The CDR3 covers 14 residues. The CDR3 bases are TGCGCCAGCAGTCATGGGGGGGGCGTCCCTGAAGCTTTCTTT. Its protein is CASSHGGGVPEAFF. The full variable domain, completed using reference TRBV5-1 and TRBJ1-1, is KAGVTQTPRYLIKTRGQQVTLSCSPISGHRSVSWYQQTPGQGLQFLFEYFSETQRNKGNFPGRFSGRQFSNSRSEMNVSTLELGDSALYLCASSHGGGVPEAFFGQGTRLTVV.

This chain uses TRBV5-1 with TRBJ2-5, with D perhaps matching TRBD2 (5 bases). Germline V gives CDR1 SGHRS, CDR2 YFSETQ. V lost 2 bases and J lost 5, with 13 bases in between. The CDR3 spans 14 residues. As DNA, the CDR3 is TGCGCCAGCAGCTTTGAGGGAATCGGCGAGACCCAGTACTTC. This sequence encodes CASSFEGIGETQYF.

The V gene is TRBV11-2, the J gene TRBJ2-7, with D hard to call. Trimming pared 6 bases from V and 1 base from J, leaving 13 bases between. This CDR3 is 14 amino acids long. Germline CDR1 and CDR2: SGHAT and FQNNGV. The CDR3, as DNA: TGTGCCAGCAGTTTAATTGACAAGTCCTACGAGCAGTACTTC. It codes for CASSLIDKSYEQYF.

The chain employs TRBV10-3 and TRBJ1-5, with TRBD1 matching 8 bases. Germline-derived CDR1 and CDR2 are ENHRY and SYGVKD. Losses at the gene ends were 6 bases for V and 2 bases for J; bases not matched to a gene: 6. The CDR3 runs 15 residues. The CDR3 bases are TGTGCCATCAGCTCCGGGACAGGCGGCAATCAGCCCCAGCATTTT. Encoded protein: CAISSGTGGNQPQHF.

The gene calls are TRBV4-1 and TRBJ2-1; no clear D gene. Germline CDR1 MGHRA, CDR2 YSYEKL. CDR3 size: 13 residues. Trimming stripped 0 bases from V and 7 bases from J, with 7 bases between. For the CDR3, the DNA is TGCGCCAGCAGCCAAGATCCGCGGAATGAGCAGTTCTTC. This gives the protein CASSQDPRNEQFF.

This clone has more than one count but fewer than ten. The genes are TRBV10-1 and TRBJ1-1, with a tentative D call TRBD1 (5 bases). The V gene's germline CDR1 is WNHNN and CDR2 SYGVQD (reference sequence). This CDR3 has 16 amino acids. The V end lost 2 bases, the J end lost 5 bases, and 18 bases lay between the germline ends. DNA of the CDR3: TGCGCCAGCAGTGAGGACAAAGGGGCTCGTTCAACTGAAGCTTTCTTT. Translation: CASSEDKGARSTEAFF.

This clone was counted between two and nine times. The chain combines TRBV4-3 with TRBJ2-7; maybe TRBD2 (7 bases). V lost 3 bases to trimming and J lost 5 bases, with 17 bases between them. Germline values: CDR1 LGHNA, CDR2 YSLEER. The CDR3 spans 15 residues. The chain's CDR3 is CASSHRAGHPNEQYF. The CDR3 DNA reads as TGCGCCAGCAGCCACAGAGCGGGACACCCAAACGAGCAGTACTTC.

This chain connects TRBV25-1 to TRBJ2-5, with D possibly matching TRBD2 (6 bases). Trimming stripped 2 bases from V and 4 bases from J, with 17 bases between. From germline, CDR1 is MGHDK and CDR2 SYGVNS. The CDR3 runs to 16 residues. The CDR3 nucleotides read TGTGCCAGCAGTGAAGGGAGGAGGGGTTTTGGAGAGACCCAGTACTTC. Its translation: CASSEGRRGFGETQYF. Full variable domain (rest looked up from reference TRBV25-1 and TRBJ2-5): EADIYQTPRYLVIGTGKKITLECSQTMGHDKMYWYQQDPGMELHLIHYSYGVNSTEKGDLSSESTVSRIRTEHFPLTLESARPSHTSQYLCASSEGRRGFGETQYFGPGTRLLVL.

The DNA of the CDR3 is TGTGCCAGCAGTTTAAGTCGGGGTATAGACTACAATGAGCAGTTCTTC. Translating gives CASSLSRGIDYNEQFF. The chain has TRBV27 and TRBJ2-1; a weak D match, TRBD2 (5 bases). Germline lookup yields CDR1 MNHEY and CDR2 SMNVEV (reference sequence). Trimming took off 2 bases at V and 3 bases at J, with 14 bases between the two ends. This CDR3 contains 16 residues.

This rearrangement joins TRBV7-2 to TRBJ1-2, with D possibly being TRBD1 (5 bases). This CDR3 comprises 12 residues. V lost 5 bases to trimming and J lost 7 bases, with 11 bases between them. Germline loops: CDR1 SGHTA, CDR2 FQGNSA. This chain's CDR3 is CASSQMGGGYTF. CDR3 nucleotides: TGTGCCAGCAGCCAAATGGGGGGTGGCTACACCTTC.

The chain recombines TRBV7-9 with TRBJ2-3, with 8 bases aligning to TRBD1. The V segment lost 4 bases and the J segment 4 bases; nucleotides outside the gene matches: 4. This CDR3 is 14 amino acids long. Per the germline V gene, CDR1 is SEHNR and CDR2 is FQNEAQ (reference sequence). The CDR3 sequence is CASSWQGASDTQYF. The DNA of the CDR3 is TGTGCCAGCAGCTGGCAGGGGGCCTCAGATACGCAGTATTTT.

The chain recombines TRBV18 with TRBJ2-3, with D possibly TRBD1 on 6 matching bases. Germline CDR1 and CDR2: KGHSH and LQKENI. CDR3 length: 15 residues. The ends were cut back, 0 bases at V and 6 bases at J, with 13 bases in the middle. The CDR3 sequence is CASSPPGALGDTQYF. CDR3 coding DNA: TGTGCCAGCTCACCACCGGGGGCCCTGGGGGATACGCAGTATTTT.

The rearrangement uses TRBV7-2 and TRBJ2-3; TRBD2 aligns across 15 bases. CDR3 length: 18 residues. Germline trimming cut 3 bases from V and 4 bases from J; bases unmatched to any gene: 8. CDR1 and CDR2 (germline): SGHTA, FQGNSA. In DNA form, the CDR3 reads TGTGCCAGCAGCTTCCGGACTAGCGGGGGGGACGTCGCAGATACGCAGTATTTT. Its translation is CASSFRTSGGDVADTQYF. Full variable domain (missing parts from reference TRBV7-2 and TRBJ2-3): GAGVSQSPSNKVTEKGKDVELRCDPISGHTALYWYRQSLGQGLEFLIYFQGNSAPDKSGLPSDRFSAERTGGSVSTLTIQRTQQEDSAVYLCASSFRTSGGDVADTQYFGPGTRLTVL.